Listed below are T cell receptor beta chains from one sample, sequenced in a study of shared clonotypes between healthy human individuals. Only in-frame clones appear in the TCRdb table, and some are missing; sequencing was by immunoSEQ multiplex PCR. The sample includes around 2.5 million clones, 90% to 95% of them seen just once. Sequencing used naive CD4+ T cells from PBMCs. Receptors originate from a man aged 18 to 29 in good health. Some clones in this sample may be carry-over from other donors' samples. The CDR3 runs from the conserved cysteine through the conserved F or W. D genes are given only for firm matches. Where a row states a size, it is once, few, many or the class of an expanded clone; other rows omit it.

J	V	D	size	DNA	CDR3
TRBJ2-5	TRBV6-6	NA	NA	TGTGCCAGCAGGACAGGTCAAGAGACCCAGTACTTC	CASRTGQETQYF
TRBJ2-2	TRBV7-2	TRBD2	NA	TGTGCCAGCAGCTCCCGGAGCGGGAGTATAGCCGGGGAGCTGTTTTTT	CASSSRSGSIAGELFF
TRBJ1-5	TRBV2	NA	NA	TGTGCCAGCAGTGAACTTGGGGCGTCTACTCAGCCCCAGCATTTT	CASSELGASTQPQHF
TRBJ1-6	TRBV7-9	NA	NA	TGTGCCAGCGCCGGGAGCTCCTATAATTCACCCCTCCACTTT	CASAGSSYNSPLHF
TRBJ2-5	TRBV11-3	NA	NA	TGTGCCAGCAGCCAAAAAATGCAAGAGACCCAGTACTTC	CASSQKMQETQYF
TRBJ1-5	TRBV19	NA	NA	TGTGCCAGTAGTCCCCGGGGTGCTGATAGCAATCAGCCCCAGCATTTT	CASSPRGADSNQPQHF
TRBJ1-2	TRBV28	TRBD1	once	TGTGCCAGCAGTCGCGATGGGACAGGTGCTGGCTACACCTTC	CASSRDGTGAGYTF
TRBJ2-3	TRBV13	NA	NA	TGTGCCAGCAGCTTATATCAGGGTGGCACAGATACGCAGTATTTT	CASSLYQGGTDTQYF
TRBJ2-1	TRBV19	NA	NA	TGTGCCAGTAGTTGGTCGATGGGGGGAGGTATCCGACGGTTCTTC	CASSWSMGGGIRRFF
TRBJ2-5	TRBV7-9	NA	NA	TGTGCCAGCAGCTACCGAGGCCGGAATGGGGCGGAGACCCAGTACTTC	CASSYRGRNGAETQYF
TRBJ1-1	TRBV6-1	TRBD1	NA	TGTGCCAGCAGTGCGCCACAGGGGACGGACACTGAAGCTTTCTTT	CASSAPQGTDTEAFF
TRBJ2-7	TRBV7-8	TRBD2	NA	TGTGCCAGCTACAGGGGACTAGCGGGGGGAATTCAGTACGAGCAGTACTTC	CASYRGLAGGIQYEQYF
TRBJ1-5	TRBV28	NA	NA	TGTGCCAGCAGCTCGGGAGGGGGTCTTCAGCCCCAGCATTTT	CASSSGGGLQPQHF
TRBJ2-5	TRBV13	NA	NA	TGTGCCAGCAACCTATGGGCGGTTGGATGGGAGACCCAGTACTTC	CASNLWAVGWETQYF
TRBJ2-1	TRBV10-3	TRBD2	NA	TGTGCCATCAGGGGACCCGGGACTAGCGGGGGGTACAATGAGCAGTTCTTC	CAIRGPGTSGGYNEQFF
TRBJ2-7	TRBV5-1	TRBD1	NA	TGCGCCAGCAGCTCCTCACGAGGACAGGGTATGTACGCGACCCCTTACGAGCAGTACTTC	CASSSSRGQGMYATPYEQYF
TRBJ1-1	TRBV7-9	TRBD1	once	TGTGCCAGCAGCCCCGGACAGGGGAACACTGAAGCTTTCTTT	CASSPGQGNTEAFF
TRBJ2-6	TRBV18	NA	once	TGTGCCAGCTCACCAACGGACAGTCTTGGTGGGGCCAACGTCCTGACTTTC	CASSPTDSLGGANVLTF
TRBJ2-7	TRBV19	NA	NA	TGTGCCAGTAGGGAGACCCCGGGTCGCCGGTTCCTCTACGAGCAGTACTTC	CASRETPGRRFLYEQYF
TRBJ2-7	TRBV4-1	NA	NA	TGCGCCAGCAGCCTCCGGGACGTAGGCTACGAGCAGTACTTC	CASSLRDVGYEQYF
TRBJ2-1	TRBV28	NA	NA	TGTGCCACCTTCGGGGTATTGGGGTACAATGAGCAGTTCTTC	CATFGVLGYNEQFF
TRBJ2-1	TRBV19	NA	once	TGTGCCAGTGCCCCACGGGCCTCCGACAATGAGCAGTTCTTC	CASAPRASDNEQFF
TRBJ2-5	TRBV7-6	TRBD1	NA	TGTGCCAGCAGCCCCGGGACAGGGGGTTGGCAAGAGACCCAGTACTTC	CASSPGTGGWQETQYF
TRBJ2-6	TRBV18	NA	NA	TGTGCCAGCTCACCAGTCAGCAGGCACTCTGGGGCCAACGTCCTGACTTTC	CASSPVSRHSGANVLTF
TRBJ1-2	TRBV27	NA	once	TGTGCCAGCAGTTTACTGAGCGGGTCTAACTATGGCTACACCTTC	CASSLLSGSNYGYTF
TRBJ2-5	TRBV2	NA	NA	TGTGCCAGCAGTGAAAATGGGGGGGAGACCCAGTACTTC	CASSENGGETQYF
TRBJ2-7	TRBV7-2	TRBD2	NA	TGTGCCAGCAGATCACAACCGGGACTAGCGGCCTACGAGCAGTACTTC	CASRSQPGLAAYEQYF
TRBJ2-1	TRBV20-1	NA	NA	TGCAGTACACGTTACGGCAATGAGCAGTTCTTC	CSTRYGNEQFF
TRBJ2-6	TRBV5-1	NA	NA	TGCGCCAGCAGCTTGGTGTCTGGGGCCAACGTCCTGACTTTC	CASSLVSGANVLTF
TRBJ2-1	TRBV25-1	TRBD2	NA	TGTGCCAGCAGTGAACCGGGACTAGCGGGAGTAGAGCAGTTCTTC	CASSEPGLAGVEQFF
TRBJ1-4	TRBV29-1	TRBD1	NA	TGCAGCGCCGCGGACAGGGCGCGGGAAAAACTGTTTTTT	CSAADRAREKLFF
TRBJ1-1	TRBV6-5	TRBD1	NA	TGTGCCAGCAGTTACCTTCCGACAGGGGACACTGAAGCTTTCTTT	CASSYLPTGDTEAFF
TRBJ1-5	TRBV7-9	NA	NA	TGTGCCAGCAGCTTGGTCGGGAATCAGCCCCAGCATTTT	CASSLVGNQPQHF
TRBJ2-1	TRBV7-8	NA	NA	TGTGCCAGCAGCCAAAACACGGGGCTGGGGCAGAAGTTCTTC	CASSQNTGLGQKFF
TRBJ2-1	TRBV28	NA	NA	TGTGCCAGCAGTTCCGGGTTTCCCTTTAGCTCCTACAATGAGCAGTTCTTC	CASSSGFPFSSYNEQFF
TRBJ2-3	TRBV14	NA	NA	TGTGCCAGCAGCCTGCACCAACAGGGTGGGAGAGCAGATACGCAGTATTTT	CASSLHQQGGRADTQYF
TRBJ1-2	TRBV7-9	NA	NA	TGTGCCAGCAGCTTAGCAGGCCACAACTATGGCTACACCTTC	CASSLAGHNYGYTF
TRBJ2-3	TRBV28	NA	NA	TGTGCCAGCAGTTTGGTGTTAGGGGATACGCAGTATTTT	CASSLVLGDTQYF
TRBJ2-7	TRBV5-1	NA	NA	TGCGCCAGCAGCCCTGATACGGGCTCCTACGAGCAGTACTTC	CASSPDTGSYEQYF
TRBJ2-7	TRBV5-4	TRBD2	NA	TGTGCCAGCAGCAACCGACTAGCGGGACTCTACGAGCAGTACTTC	CASSNRLAGLYEQYF
TRBJ2-7	TRBV5-1	TRBD2	NA	TGCGCCAGCAGTACCGGGACTAGCGGGAGAGCACCTCCTTTCGAGCAGTACTTC	CASSTGTSGRAPPFEQYF
TRBJ2-1	TRBV5-1	TRBD2	NA	TGCGCCAGCAGCCCGGGACTAGCGGGAGGGAGTTACAATGAGCAGTTCTTC	CASSPGLAGGSYNEQFF
TRBJ2-3	TRBV2	NA	NA	TGTGCCAGCAGCTTCTTAACCCTGCGGCCAGATACGCAGTATTTT	CASSFLTLRPDTQYF
TRBJ1-1	TRBV11-2	NA	NA	TGTGCCAGCAGCTTCACAGGGAGGAACACTGAAGCTTTCTTT	CASSFTGRNTEAFF